This entry lists 3 T cell receptor beta chains sequenced from one sample in a study of blood T cell repertoires in COVID-19. Data came from immunoSEQ multiplex PCR; TCRdb stores just in-frame clones and leaves some out. The sample carries 300,000 to 400,000 clones, around 86% recorded once. Sequences were obtained from peripheral blood. The receptors come from a woman in her 50s with COVID-19, enrolled during active disease.

V and J are TRBV4-2 and TRBJ1-5; 11 bases line up with TRBD1. There are 15 residues in the CDR3. Looked up from germline, CDR1 is LGHNA and CDR2 is YNFKEQ. V trimming: 4 bases; J trimming: 6 bases; junction bases outside the gene matches: 5. CDR3 residues: CASSPGTGGIQPQHF. The DNA of the CDR3 is TGTGCCAGCAGCCCCGGGACAGGGGGTATTCAGCCCCAGCATTTT.

The V and J genes are TRBV5-4 and TRBJ2-7, with 8 bases aligning to TRBD2. The CDR3 runs to 13 residues. CDR1 is SGHNT, CDR2 YYREEE, per germline (reference sequence). The CDR3 sequence is CATGGGNGNEQYF. The DNA for the CDR3 is TGTGCGACGGGAGGGGGAAATGGAAACGAGCAGTACTTC.

The V call is TRBV5-6, the J call TRBJ1-1, with 9 bases identical to TRBD1. The CDR3 loop spans 14 amino acids. From germline, CDR1 is SGHDT and CDR2 YYEEEE. V lost 1 base, J lost 7 bases, and 5 bases stayed unmatched. CDR3 nucleotides: TGTGCCAGCAGCTTGCCCCGGACAGGGGATGAAGCTTTCTTT. Residues: CASSLPRTGDEAFF.